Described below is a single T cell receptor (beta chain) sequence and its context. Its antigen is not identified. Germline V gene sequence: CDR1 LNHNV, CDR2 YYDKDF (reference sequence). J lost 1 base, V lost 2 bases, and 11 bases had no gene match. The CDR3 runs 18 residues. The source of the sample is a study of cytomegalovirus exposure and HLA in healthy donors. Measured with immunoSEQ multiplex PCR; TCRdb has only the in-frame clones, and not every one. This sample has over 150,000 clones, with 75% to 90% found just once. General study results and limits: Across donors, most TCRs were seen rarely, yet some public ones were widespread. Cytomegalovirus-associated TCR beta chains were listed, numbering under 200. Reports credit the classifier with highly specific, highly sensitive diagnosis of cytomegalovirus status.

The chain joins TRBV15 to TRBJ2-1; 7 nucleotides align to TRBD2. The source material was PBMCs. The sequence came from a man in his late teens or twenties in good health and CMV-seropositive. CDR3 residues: CATSRSRLSSGSYNEQFF. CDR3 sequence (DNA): TGTGCCACCAGCAGATCACGACTGAGTAGCGGGTCCTACAATGAGCAGTTCTTC.